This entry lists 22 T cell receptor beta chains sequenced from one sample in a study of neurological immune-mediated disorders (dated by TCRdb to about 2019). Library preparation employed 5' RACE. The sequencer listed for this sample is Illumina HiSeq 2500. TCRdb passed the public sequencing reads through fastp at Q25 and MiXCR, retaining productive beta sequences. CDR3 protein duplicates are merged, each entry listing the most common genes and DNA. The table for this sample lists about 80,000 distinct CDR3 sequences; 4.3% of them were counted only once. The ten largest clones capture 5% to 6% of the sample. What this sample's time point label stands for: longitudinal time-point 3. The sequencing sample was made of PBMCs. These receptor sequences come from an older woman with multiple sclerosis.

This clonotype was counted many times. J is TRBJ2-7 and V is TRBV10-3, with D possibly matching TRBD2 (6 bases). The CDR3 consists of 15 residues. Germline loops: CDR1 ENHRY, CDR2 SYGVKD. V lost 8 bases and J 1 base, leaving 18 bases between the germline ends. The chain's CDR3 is CAIFGGPENSYEQYF. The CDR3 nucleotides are TGTGCCATCTTCGGGGGACCTGAGAATTCCTACGAGCAGTACTTC.

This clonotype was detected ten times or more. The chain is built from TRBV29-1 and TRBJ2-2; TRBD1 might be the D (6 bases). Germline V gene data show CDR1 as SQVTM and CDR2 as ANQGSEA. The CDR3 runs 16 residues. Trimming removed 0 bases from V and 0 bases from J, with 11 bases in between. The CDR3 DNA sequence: TGCAGCGTTGAAGAAAGGGGGAAATCGAACACCGGGGAGCTGTTTTTT. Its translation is CSVEERGKSNTGELFF.

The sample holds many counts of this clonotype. CDR3 DNA sequence: TGCGCCAGCAGCCCCTCAGGCATGGCAGAGACCCAGTACTTC. Its protein product is CASSPSGMAETQYF. The chain employs TRBV5-1 and TRBJ2-5; no definite D call. The V gene's germline CDR1 is SGHRS and CDR2 YFSETQ. CDR3 length: 14 residues. Trimming took 4 bases from V and 4 from J, leaving 14 bases between them.

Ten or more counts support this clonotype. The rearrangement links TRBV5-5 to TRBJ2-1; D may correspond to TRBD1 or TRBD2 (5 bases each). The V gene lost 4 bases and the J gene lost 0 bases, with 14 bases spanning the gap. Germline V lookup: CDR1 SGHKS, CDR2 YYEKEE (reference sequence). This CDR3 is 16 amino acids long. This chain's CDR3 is CASSAKSGSSYNEQFF. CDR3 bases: TGTGCCAGCAGCGCGAAATCAGGGAGCTCCTACAATGAGCAGTTCTTC. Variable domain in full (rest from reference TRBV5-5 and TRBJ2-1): DAGVTQSPTHLIKTRGQQVTLRCSPISGHKSVSWYQQVLGQGPQFIFQYYEKEERGRGNFPDRFSARQFPNYSSELNVNALLLGDSALYLCASSAKSGSSYNEQFFGPGTRLTVL.

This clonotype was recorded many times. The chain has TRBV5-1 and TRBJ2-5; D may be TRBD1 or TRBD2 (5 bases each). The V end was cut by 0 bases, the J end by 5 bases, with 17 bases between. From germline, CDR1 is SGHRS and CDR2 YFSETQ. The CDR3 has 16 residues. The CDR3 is CASSLVRGPAGETQYF. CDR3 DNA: TGCGCCAGCAGCTTGGTACGGGGCCCGGCCGGCGAGACCCAGTACTTC. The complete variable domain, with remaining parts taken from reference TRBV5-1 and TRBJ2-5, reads KAGVTQTPRYLIKTRGQQVTLSCSPISGHRSVSWYQQTPGQGLQFLFEYFSETQRNKGNFPGRFSGRQFSNSRSEMNVSTLELGDSALYLCASSLVRGPAGETQYFGPGTRLLVL.

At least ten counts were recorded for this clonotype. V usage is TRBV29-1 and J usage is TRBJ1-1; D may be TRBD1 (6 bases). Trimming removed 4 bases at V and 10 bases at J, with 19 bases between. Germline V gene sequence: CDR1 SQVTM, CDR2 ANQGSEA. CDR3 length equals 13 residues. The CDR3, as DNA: TGCAGCGTTGCTAGGGGGGCAGGGGATAGAGCTTTCTTT. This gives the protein CSVARGAGDRAFF.

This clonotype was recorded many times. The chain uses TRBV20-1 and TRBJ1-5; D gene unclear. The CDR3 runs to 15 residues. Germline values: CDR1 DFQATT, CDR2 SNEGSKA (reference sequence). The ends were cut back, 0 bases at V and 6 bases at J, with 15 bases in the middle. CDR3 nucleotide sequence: TGCAGTGCTAGAGATACTTCGGGGAAAAGTCAGCCCCAGCATTTT. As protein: CSARDTSGKSQPQHF.

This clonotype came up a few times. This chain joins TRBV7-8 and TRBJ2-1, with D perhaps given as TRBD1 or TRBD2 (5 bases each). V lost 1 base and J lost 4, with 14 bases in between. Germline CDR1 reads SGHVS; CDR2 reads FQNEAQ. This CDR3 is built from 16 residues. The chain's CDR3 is CASSLEPGRAYNEQFF. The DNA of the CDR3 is TGTGCCAGCAGCTTAGAACCGGGACGGGCGTACAATGAGCAGTTCTTC.

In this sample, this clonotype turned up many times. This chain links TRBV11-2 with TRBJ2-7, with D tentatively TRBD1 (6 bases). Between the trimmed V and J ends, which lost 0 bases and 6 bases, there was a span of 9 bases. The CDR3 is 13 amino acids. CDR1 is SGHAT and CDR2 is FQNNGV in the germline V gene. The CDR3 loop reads CASSLDLTGEQYF. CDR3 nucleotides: TGTGCCAGCAGCTTAGATCTGACAGGCGAGCAGTACTTC.

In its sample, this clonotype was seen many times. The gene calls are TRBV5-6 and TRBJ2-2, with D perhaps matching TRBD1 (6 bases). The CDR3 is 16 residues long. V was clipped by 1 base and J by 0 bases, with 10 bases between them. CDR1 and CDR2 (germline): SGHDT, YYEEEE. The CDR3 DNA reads TGTGCCAGCAGCTTGAGCCAGGGGTCGAACACCGGGGAGCTGTTTTTT. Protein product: CASSLSQGSNTGELFF.

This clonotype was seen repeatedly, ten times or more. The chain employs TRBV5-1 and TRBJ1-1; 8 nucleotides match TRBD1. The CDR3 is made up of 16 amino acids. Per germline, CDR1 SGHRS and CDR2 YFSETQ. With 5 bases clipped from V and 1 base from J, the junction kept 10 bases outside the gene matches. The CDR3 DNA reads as TGCGCCAGCAGGCTGTTCCGAGGACAGGGGAACACTGAAGCTTTCTTT. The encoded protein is CASRLFRGQGNTEAFF.

The CDR3 protein is CASRISAGSNQPQHF. As DNA, the CDR3 is TGTGCCAGTAGGATTAGTGCAGGGAGCAATCAGCCCCAGCATTTT. The chain recombines TRBV19 with TRBJ1-5; TRBD1 might be the D (5 bases). Germline CDR1 and CDR2: LNHDA and SQIVND (reference sequence). V was pared by 6 bases and J by 1 base, with 13 bases between. The CDR3 has 15 residues.

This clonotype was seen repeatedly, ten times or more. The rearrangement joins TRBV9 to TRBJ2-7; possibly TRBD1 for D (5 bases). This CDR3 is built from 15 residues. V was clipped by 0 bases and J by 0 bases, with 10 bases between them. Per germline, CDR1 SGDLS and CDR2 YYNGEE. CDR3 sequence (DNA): TGTGCCAGCAGCGTAGGGTCGGACAACTCCTACGAGCAGTACTTC. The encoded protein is CASSVGSDNSYEQYF.

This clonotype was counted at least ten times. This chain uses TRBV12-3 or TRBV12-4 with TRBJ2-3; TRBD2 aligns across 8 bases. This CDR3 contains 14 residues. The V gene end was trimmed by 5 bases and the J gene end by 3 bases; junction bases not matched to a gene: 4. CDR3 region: CASSAGGGTDTQYF. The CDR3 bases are TGTGCCAGCAGTGCCGGGGGGGGGACAGATACGCAGTATTTT.

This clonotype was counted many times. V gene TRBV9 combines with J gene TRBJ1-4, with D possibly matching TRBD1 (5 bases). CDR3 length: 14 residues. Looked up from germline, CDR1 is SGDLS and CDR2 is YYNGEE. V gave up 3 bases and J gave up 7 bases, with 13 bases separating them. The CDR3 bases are TGTGCCAGCAGCGCTCTGGGGACGGTTGAAAAACTGTTTTTT. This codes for CASSALGTVEKLFF.

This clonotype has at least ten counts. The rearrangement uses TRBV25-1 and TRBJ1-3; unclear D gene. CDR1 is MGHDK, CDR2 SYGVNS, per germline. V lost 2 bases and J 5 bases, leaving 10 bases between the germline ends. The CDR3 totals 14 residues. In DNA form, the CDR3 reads TGTGCCAGCAGTGAAGAAGGGAGACGAAACACCATATATTTT. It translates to CASSEEGRRNTIYF.

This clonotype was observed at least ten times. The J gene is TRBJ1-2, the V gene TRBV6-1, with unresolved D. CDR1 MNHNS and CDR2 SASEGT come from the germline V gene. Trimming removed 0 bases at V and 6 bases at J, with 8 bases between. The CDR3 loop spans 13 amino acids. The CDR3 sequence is CASSEAPHHGYTF. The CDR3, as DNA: TGTGCCAGCAGTGAAGCCCCCCATCATGGCTACACCTTC.

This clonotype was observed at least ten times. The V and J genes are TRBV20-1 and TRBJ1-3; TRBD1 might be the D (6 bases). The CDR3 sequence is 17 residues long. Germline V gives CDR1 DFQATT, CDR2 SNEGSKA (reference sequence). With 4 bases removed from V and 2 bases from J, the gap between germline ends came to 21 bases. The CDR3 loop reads CSATVPWQGTAGNTIYF. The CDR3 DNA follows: TGCAGTGCTACCGTCCCTTGGCAGGGGACTGCTGGAAACACCATATATTTT.

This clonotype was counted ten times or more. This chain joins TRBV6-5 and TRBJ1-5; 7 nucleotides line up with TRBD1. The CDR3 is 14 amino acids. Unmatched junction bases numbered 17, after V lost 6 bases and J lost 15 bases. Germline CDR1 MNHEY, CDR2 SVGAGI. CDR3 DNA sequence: TGTGCCAGCAGCCACAGGGGCCTGGGGACCTCCCGGCATTTT. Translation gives CASSHRGLGTSRHF.

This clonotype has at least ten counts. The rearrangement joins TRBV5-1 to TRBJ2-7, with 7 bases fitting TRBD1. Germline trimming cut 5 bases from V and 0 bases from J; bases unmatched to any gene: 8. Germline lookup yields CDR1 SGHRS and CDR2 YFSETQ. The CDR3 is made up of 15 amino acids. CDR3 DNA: TGCGCCAGCAGGATCCGGGACAGCACCTCCTACGAGCAGTACTTC. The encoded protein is CASRIRDSTSYEQYF. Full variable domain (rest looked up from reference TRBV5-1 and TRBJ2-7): KAGVTQTPRYLIKTRGQQVTLSCSPISGHRSVSWYQQTPGQGLQFLFEYFSETQRNKGNFPGRFSGRQFSNSRSEMNVSTLELGDSALYLCASRIRDSTSYEQYFGPGTRLTVT.

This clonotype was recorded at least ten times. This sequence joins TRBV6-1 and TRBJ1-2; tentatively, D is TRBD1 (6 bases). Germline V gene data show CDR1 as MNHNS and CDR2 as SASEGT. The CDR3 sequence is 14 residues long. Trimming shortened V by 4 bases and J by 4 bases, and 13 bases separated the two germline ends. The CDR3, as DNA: TGTGCCAGCAGTGCGAGGGGGGAAAGCTATGGCTACACCTTC. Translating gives CASSARGESYGYTF.

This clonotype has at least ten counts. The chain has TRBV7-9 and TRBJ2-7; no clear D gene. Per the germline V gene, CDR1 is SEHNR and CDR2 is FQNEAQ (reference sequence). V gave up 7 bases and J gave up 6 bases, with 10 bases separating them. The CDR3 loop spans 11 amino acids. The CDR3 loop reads CASTAVSEQYF. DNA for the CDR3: TGTGCCAGCACCGCGGTATCCGAGCAGTACTTC.